The 21 T cell receptor beta chains below all came from one sample that was sequenced in a study of post-analysis software for immune sequencing data. The study's findings and limits: Controls had lower frequencies than patients of a handful of TRBV segments, which included TRBV5-6, TRBV5-1 and TRBV20-1.

These receptors have no known antigen. Prepared libraries of TCR beta cDNA carried unique molecular identifiers. From the PCR reads, TCRdb called clonotypes with MiXCR, one entry per CDR3 protein. The sample includes about 760,000 distinct CDR3 sequences, 30% of them seen just once. Sequences were obtained from blood. The receptors stem from a girl aged 10 to 17 with multiple sclerosis.

The rearrangement links TRBV6-6 to TRBJ1-2; D call uncertain. Looked up from germline, CDR1 is MNHNY and CDR2 is SVGAGI (reference sequence). V dropped 0 bases and J dropped 6 bases, with 11 bases sitting between them. CDR3 size: 14 residues. As DNA, the CDR3 is TGTGCCAGCAGTTACTCCGGGCCAGAGGATGGCTACACCTTC. Its translation is CASSYSGPEDGYTF.

The V and J genes are TRBV20-1 and TRBJ2-3; TRBD2 aligns across 9 bases. The germline V gene has CDR1 DFQATT and CDR2 SNEGSKA (reference sequence). The CDR3 length is 14 residues. V shed 6 bases and J 4 bases; nucleotides not matched to a gene: 8. The CDR3 reads CSARGAGGPDTQYF. As DNA, the CDR3 is TGCAGTGCCCGGGGGGCGGGAGGGCCAGATACGCAGTATTTT.

About this clonotype: This clone may be a read error of a much larger clone one base away. In DNA, the CDR3 is TGTGCCATCAGTAACCAATCCAAGGGAGAGACCCAGTACTTC. This gives the protein CAISNQSKGETQYF. V gene TRBV10-3 combines with J gene TRBJ2-5; no clear D gene. In germline, CDR1 is ENHRY, CDR2 SYGVKD. Trimming removed 5 bases from V and 4 bases from J, with 14 bases in between. This CDR3 has 14 amino acids.

The V call is TRBV6-2 or TRBV6-3, the J call TRBJ2-1, with unresolved D. Trimming removed 11 bases from V and 0 bases from J, with 11 bases in between. The CDR3 contains 13 residues. Germline CDR1 MNHEY, CDR2 SVGEGT. The CDR3 bases are TGTGCCGTCCAGGTGCGCTCCTACAATGAGCAGTTCTTC. Translated: CAVQVRSYNEQFF.

This clonotype was picked up a small number of times. The chain recombines TRBV29-1 with TRBJ2-7, with 9 bases aligning to TRBD2. The V and J ends lost 4 bases and 4 bases, in that order; junction bases with no gene match: 5. Germline V lookup: CDR1 SQVTM, CDR2 ANQGSEA. CDR3 length: 13 residues. The CDR3 sequence is CSVVVSGSYEQYF. CDR3 DNA: TGCAGCGTTGTGGTTAGCGGGAGTTACGAGCAGTACTTC.

The genes are TRBV5-1 and TRBJ2-2; 10 nucleotides match TRBD2. The CDR3 extends over 16 amino acids. The junction had 6 bases not matched to a gene; V was cut back by 0 bases and J by 7 bases. Germline CDR1 and CDR2: SGHRS and YFSETQ. The CDR3: CASSLAGLAYGGELFF. The CDR3 coding sequence is TGCGCCAGCAGCTTGGCGGGACTAGCGTATGGCGGGGAGCTGTTTTTT.

Here the CDR3 reads CASSYSTGTRALTYEQYF. CDR3 sequence (DNA): TGTGCCAGCAGTTACTCGACGGGGACACGGGCCCTAACCTACGAGCAGTACTTC. The chain employs TRBV6-5 and TRBJ2-5; maybe TRBD1 (6 bases). The DNA matches TRBJ2-7 better at its end, which makes the J call doubtful. The V gene's germline CDR1 is MNHEY and CDR2 SVGAGI. The CDR3 has 18 amino acids.

This clonotype occurred once. This may be a read error, as it is one base from a much larger clone. The rearrangement joins TRBV11-2 to TRBJ2-7, with 7 bases lining up with TRBD1. The CDR3 has 12 amino acids. Per the germline V gene, CDR1 is SGHAT and CDR2 is FQNNGV. J gave up 3 bases and V 9 bases, and 5 bases lay outside the gene matches. The CDR3 sequence: CASGTVFYEQYF. The CDR3, as DNA: TGTGCCAGTGGGACAGTTTTCTACGAGCAGTACTTC.

This clonotype was counted only a few times. The chain has TRBV20-1 and TRBJ1-5; a weak D match, TRBD1 (5 bases). The germline gives CDR1 DFQATT, CDR2 SNEGSKA (reference sequence). The CDR3 is 15 amino acids. The ends were cut back, 1 base at V and 0 bases at J, with 10 bases in the middle. The CDR3 here is CSARGGSHSNQPQHF. The CDR3 coding sequence is TGCAGTGCTAGAGGGGGCTCTCATAGCAATCAGCCCCAGCATTTT.

This clonotype was seen a handful of times. This may come from a read error, since a much larger clone is one base off. This chain connects TRBV7-2 to TRBJ2-7; no definite D call. The CDR3 length is 14 residues. The V gene's germline CDR1 is SGHTA and CDR2 FQGNSA. The V gene lost 6 bases and the J gene lost 0 bases, with 12 bases spanning the gap. CDR3 sequence: CASSPCQSSYEQYF. CDR3 sequence (DNA): TGTGCCAGCAGTCCATGTCAGAGCTCCTACGAGCAGTACTTC.

This clonotype was counted between two and nine times. The chain carries TRBV7-2 and TRBJ2-1; 10 bases fit TRBD1. CDR3 length: 17 amino acids. The V gene end was trimmed by 3 bases and the J gene end by 7 bases; junction bases not matched to a gene: 12. Germline CDR1 reads SGHTA; CDR2 reads FQGNSA. DNA for the CDR3: TGTGCCAGCAGCTTCAAGGGGCCGGGACAGGGGACGAATGAGCAGTTCTTC. It is translated as CASSFKGPGQGTNEQFF.

V and J are TRBV28 and TRBJ1-2; D is ambiguous. The CDR3 has 13 residues. CDR1 MDHEN and CDR2 SYDVKM come from the germline V gene. Trimming left V 3 bases short and J 7 bases short, with 12 bases between. Written as DNA, the CDR3 is TGTGCCAGCAGTTTTAATTGGGCTGCTGGCTACACCTTC. It codes for CASSFNWAAGYTF.

The sample holds many counts of this clonotype. The CDR3, as DNA: TGTGCCAGCAGCTTAAGCGGGGCCTACGAGCAGTACTTC. It translates to CASSLSGAYEQYF. The chain joins TRBV5-6 to TRBJ2-7, with 7 bases fitting TRBD2. The CDR3 has 13 residues. Trimming removed 2 bases from V and 2 bases from J; junction bases left unmatched: 1. The germline V gene has CDR1 SGHDT and CDR2 YYEEEE.

Concerning this clonotype itself: A much larger clone lies one base from this, so it may be a read error. The chain employs TRBV29-1 and TRBJ1-1; D is undetermined. With 3 bases removed from V and 0 bases from J, the gap between germline ends came to 5 bases. This CDR3 has 12 amino acids. CDR1 SQVTM and CDR2 ANQGSEA come from the germline V gene. The CDR3 DNA follows: TGCAGCGTTGACTGGGTGAACACTGAAGCTTTCTTT. The encoded protein is CSVDWVNTEAFF.

This clonotype occurred a few times. CDR3 DNA sequence: TGCAGCGTTGGGGACCTCTGGGGCTACACCTTC. Protein sequence: CSVGDLWGYTF. This chain uses TRBV29-1 with TRBJ1-2, with D possibly matching TRBD1 (5 bases). The germline CDR1 and CDR2 sequences are SQVTM and ANQGSEA. V shed 4 bases and J shed 8 bases, with 11 bases lying between them. The CDR3 is made up of 11 amino acids.

A few counts support this clonotype. The chain joins TRBV27 to TRBJ2-3; 8 positions match TRBD2. The CDR3 totals 16 residues. Trimming at V came to 5 bases and at J to 4 bases, leaving 11 bases not matched to a gene. The germline V gene has CDR1 MNHEY and CDR2 SMNVEV (reference sequence). CDR3 sequence: CASSLPGTRAPDTQYF. The CDR3 DNA reads TGTGCCAGCAGTCTCCCCGGGACTAGAGCCCCAGATACGCAGTATTTT.

This clonotype occurred many times. The chain links TRBV20-1 to TRBJ2-5, with D hard to call. V was clipped by 0 bases and J by 3 bases, with 17 bases between them. CDR1 and CDR2 from the germline V gene are DFQATT and SNEGSKA (reference sequence). CDR3 length: 16 residues. CDR3: CSAREPGLGLKETQYF. The CDR3 DNA reads as TGCAGTGCTAGAGAACCGGGCCTCGGGTTGAAAGAGACCCAGTACTTC.

This sequence joins TRBV7-9 and TRBJ2-3, with a tentative D call TRBD2 (5 bases). The CDR3 sequence is 14 residues long. Trimming left V 5 bases short and J 4 bases short, with 13 bases between. Germline assignment: CDR1 SEHNR and CDR2 FQNEAQ (reference sequence). The CDR3 sequence is CASSNSEAADTQYF. The CDR3 bases are TGTGCCAGCAGCAATAGCGAGGCGGCAGATACGCAGTATTTT. The full variable domain, completed using reference TRBV7-9 and TRBJ2-3, is DTGVSQNPRHKITKRGQNVTFRCDPISEHNRLYWYRQTLGQGPEFLTYFQNEAQLEKSRLLSDRFSAERPKGSFSTLEIQRTEQGDSAMYLCASSNSEAADTQYFGPGTRLTVL.

The CDR3 DNA follows: TGCGCCAGCAGCATCAAACCCGGGACAGGTGAGCCCCAGCATTTT. Its protein is CASSIKPGTGEPQHF. The V call is TRBV5-1, the J call TRBJ1-5; 8 nucleotides match TRBD1. Unmatched junction bases numbered 11, after V lost 4 bases and J lost 8 bases. This CDR3 has 15 residues. The germline CDR1 and CDR2 sequences are SGHRS and YFSETQ. The full variable domain, its missing parts supplied by reference TRBV5-1 and TRBJ1-5, is KAGVTQTPRYLIKTRGQQVTLSCSPISGHRSVSWYQQTPGQGLQFLFEYFSETQRNKGNFPGRFSGRQFSNSRSEMNVSTLELGDSALYLCASSIKPGTGEPQHFGDGTRLSIL.

V and J are TRBV5-1 and TRBJ1-4; the D gene is possibly TRBD1 (6 bases). The germline gives CDR1 SGHRS, CDR2 YFSETQ. The CDR3 is 16 amino acids. Trimming took 0 bases from V and 8 from J, leaving 17 bases between them. The CDR3 sequence is CASSLAAGAIGEKLFF. CDR3 DNA sequence: TGCGCCAGCAGCTTGGCAGCGGGGGCGATTGGGGAAAAACTGTTTTTT.

As for this clonotype: One end of the junction varies from germline; a read error may be responsible. The chain recombines TRBV6-2 or TRBV6-3 with TRBJ2-3, with a tentative D call TRBD1 (5 bases). Germline values: CDR1 MNHEY, CDR2 SVGEGT. The CDR3 sequence is 13 residues long. The CDR3 here is CASSPIPTDTRYF. CDR3 nucleotide sequence: TGTGCCAGCAGCCCCATCCCGACAGATACGCGGTATTTT.